The T cell receptor beta chain described here comes from a study of beta chain features in type 1 diabetes (dated by TCRdb to between 2017 and 2018). Broadly, across the study: No differences in mean age, gender distribution, total cell number or subset yield were found between patients and healthy donors. In the study, TCRB repertoires of sorted circulating CD4+ T cell subsets from recently diagnosed type 1 diabetes patients were compared with those of matched healthy donors. A total of roughly 100 million sorted cells were examined across all samples, and a strong correlation was observed between cell number per subset and RNA yield. Whereas all 28 donors provided naive and central memory subsets, regulatory and stem cell-like memory subsets were isolated from just 8 patients and roughly eight healthy donors.

Trimming accounts for 4 bases at V and 2 bases at J, while the number of junction bases matched to no gene is 18. The CDR3 sequence holds 19 residues, the cysteine and phenylalanine included. Kept here is only the CDR3 DNA, which spans 57 bases and is read in frame from base 1. This clone has just a few counts. There is no known antigen for this receptor. No per-base quality is available; no much larger clone lies one base away. The entire isolated RNA was reverse transcribed using the High Capacity cDNA Reverse Transcription Kit, and thus expressed TCRB transcripts were sequenced. Deep immunoSEQ sequencing was performed on naive, central memory and regulatory T cell samples, with an average of around 3.4 million total reads per sample. Sorted cells were lysed in RLT buffer and RNA was extracted with DNase-treated RNeasy Micro or Mini kits, depending on cell number. To prevent cross-contamination, each cell subset was processed individually, whereas patient and healthy donor samples were processed jointly. Using the immunoSEQ multiplex PCR, TCRB sequences were amplified from cDNA into 87-bp fragments spanning the CDR3 region. Amplicons were sequenced on the Illumina HiSeq platform. The study's processing was this. PCR bias was computationally corrected using synthetic template baselines, reads within Hamming distance 2 were collapsed, and singletons that could not be merged were discarded. Reads were aligned to IMGT to assign V, D and J genes, CDR3 length, and insertions or deletions at six rearrangement sites. Within each subset, clonotype counts were normalized to sorted cell number, after which true diversity and Gini coefficients were computed with the tcR R package. The overlap coefficient, calculated on TCRB nucleotide sequences, was used to quantify repertoire sharing. As a proxy for the pre-selection repertoire, out-of-frame TCRB sequences from naive cells were analyzed. Here the immuneACCESS table is served through TCRdb, limited to in-frame sequences with V and J called. Missing clones are a known gap in these copies; in checked studies unresolved V genes cover under half, and the rest lacks a known reason. Clone size and the V and J calls come from that table; the DNA yielded D and trimming. The sample table contains a few hundred thousand clones; only one count was recorded for approximately 16% of them. The ten largest clones represent about 0.014% of the sample.

Each donor gave one peripheral blood draw, roughly 110 mL on average, collected into heparinised tubes. A BD FACSAria II and a panel including CD45RO, CCR7, CD25, CD127, CD95 and CD27 were used to sort naive, central memory, regulatory and stem cell-like memory CD4+ T cells. Purity was above 98% for every sorted population. Right away, PBMCs were isolated by Lymphoprep density gradient centrifugation and were stained directly, with no culture step. To minimize batch effects, samples were stained and sorted in pairs, one healthy donor with one patient per experiment. Broad study findings and their caveats: Type 1 diabetes patients showed a moderate but significant shortening of TCRB CDR3 length in all four CD4+ subsets. PCR may preferentially amplify shorter templates, but because patient and control samples were amplified and corrected together, any resulting skew would affect both groups equally. Because the HLA sub-analyses included only small numbers of individuals, any influence of HLA type on TCRB rearrangement was left unresolved. Because cDNA was sequenced instead of genomic DNA, highly expressing activated cells could be over-represented, though the groups showed no difference in activation or CD3 levels. Naive, central memory and regulatory TCRB repertoires appeared more similar among patients than among healthy donors. At VDJ recombination sites, patients with type 1 diabetes made fewer insertions and deleted more nucleotides, a pattern implying thymic rearrangement abnormalities.

The TCR comes from a man in his late teens or twenties with type 1 diabetes. The chain uses TRBV23-1 and TRBJ2-5; 8 junctional bases match TRBD2. TRBV23-1 is an ORF, and what it does is uncertain. Material for sequencing was naive CD4+ T cells from blood. The cell subset or site label on this specimen signifies: true naive CD4+ T cells. The DNA sequence is TGCGCCAGCAGTCTGGCCCCGGGACTAGTTCGGGTGTATCAAGAGACCCAGTACTTC. Translated, it gives CASSLAPGLVRVYQETQYF.